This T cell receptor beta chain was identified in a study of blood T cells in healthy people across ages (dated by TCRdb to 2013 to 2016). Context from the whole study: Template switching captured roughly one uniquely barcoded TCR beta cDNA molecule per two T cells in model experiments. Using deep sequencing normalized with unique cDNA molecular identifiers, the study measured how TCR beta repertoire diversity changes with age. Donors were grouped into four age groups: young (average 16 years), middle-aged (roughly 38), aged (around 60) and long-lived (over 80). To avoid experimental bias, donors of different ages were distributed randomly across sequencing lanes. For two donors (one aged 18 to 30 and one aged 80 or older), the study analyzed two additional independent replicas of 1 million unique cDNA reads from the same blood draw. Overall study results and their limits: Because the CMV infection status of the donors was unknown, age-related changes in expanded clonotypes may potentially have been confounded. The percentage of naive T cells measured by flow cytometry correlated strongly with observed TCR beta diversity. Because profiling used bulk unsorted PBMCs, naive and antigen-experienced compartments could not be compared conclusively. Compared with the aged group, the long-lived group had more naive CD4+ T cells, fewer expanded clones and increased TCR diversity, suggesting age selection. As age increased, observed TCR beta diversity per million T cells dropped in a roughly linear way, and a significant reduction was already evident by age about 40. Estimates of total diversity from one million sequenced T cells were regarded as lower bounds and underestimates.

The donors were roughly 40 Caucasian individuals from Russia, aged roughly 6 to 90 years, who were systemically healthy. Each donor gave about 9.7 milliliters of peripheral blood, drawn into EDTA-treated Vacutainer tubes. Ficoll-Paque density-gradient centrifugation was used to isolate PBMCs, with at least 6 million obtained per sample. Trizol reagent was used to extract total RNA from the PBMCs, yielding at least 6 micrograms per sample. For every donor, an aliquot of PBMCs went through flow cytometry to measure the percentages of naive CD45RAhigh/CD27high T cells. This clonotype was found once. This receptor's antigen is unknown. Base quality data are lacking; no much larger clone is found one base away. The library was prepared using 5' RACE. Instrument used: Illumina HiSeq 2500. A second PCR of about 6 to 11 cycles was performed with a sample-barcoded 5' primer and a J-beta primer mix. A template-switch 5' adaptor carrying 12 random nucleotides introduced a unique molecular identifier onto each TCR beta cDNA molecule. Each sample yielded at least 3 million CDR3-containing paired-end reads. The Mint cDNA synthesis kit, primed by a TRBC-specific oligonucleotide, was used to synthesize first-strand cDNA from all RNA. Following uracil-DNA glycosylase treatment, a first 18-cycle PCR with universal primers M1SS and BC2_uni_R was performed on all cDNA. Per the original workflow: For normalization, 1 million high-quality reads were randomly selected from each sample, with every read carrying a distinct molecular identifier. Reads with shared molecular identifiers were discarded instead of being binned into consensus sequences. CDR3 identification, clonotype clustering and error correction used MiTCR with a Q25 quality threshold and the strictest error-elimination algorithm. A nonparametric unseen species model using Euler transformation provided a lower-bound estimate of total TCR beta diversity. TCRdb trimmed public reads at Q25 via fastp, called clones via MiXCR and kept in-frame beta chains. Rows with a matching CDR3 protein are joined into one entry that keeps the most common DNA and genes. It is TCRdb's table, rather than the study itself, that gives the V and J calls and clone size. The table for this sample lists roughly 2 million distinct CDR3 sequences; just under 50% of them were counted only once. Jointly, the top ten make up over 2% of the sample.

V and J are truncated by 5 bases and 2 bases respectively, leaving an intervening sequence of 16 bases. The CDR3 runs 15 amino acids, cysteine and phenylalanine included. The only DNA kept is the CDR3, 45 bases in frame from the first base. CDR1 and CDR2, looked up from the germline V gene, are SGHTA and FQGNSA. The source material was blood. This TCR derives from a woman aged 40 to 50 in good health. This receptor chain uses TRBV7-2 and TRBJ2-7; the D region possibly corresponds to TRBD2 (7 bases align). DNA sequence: TGTGCCAGCAGCGAACCGGGGGGCGGAACCTACGAGCAGTACTTC. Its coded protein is CASSEPGGGTYEQYF.